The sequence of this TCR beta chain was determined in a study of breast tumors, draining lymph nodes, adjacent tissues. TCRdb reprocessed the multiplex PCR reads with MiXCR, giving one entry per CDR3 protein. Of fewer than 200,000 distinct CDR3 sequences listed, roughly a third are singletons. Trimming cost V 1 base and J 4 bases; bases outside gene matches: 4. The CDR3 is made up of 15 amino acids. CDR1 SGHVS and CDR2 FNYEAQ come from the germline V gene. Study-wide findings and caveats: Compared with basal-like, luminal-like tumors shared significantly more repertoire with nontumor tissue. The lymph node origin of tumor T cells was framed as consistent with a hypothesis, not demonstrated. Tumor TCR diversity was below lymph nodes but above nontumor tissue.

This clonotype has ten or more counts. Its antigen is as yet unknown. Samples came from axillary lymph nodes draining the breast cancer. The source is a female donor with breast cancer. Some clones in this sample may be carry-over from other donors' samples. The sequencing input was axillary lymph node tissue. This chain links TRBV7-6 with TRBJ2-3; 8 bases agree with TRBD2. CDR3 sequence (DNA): TGTGCCAGCAGCTTAGGGTACGGGGGGGCAGATACGCAGTATTTT. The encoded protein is CASSLGYGGADTQYF.